This is a list of T cell receptor beta chains from one sample in a study of blood T cell repertoires in COVID-19. Libraries were prepared by immunoSEQ multiplex PCR; TCRdb keeps only in-frame clonotypes and omits some of them. The table shows some 200,000 clones, with roughly 90% occurring only once. The material sequenced was PBMCs or T cells enriched from blood (not recorded which). These receptors came from a woman aged 45-65 years in a cohort exposed to, infected with or recovered from COVID-19 (not recorded which). The CDR3 runs from the conserved cysteine through the conserved F or W. A D gene is named only where the DNA matches it firmly. Clone size is given for some rows only: seen once, a few or many times, or a class if the clone is expanded.

CDR3aa: CASSKTNTGQGSHRLYNEQFF; CDR3nt: TGTGCCAGTAGCAAAACCAACACGGGACAGGGCAGCCACCGCCTATACAATGAGCAGTTCTTC; abundance: .; d_gene: TRBD1; j_gene: TRBJ2-1; v_gene: TRBV19
CDR3aa: CASSRGLQETQYF; CDR3nt: TGTGCCAGTAGTAGGGGGCTCCAAGAGACCCAGTACTTC; abundance: .; d_gene: .; j_gene: TRBJ2-5; v_gene: TRBV19
CDR3aa: CASSSGTAFTGELFF; CDR3nt: TGTGCCAGCAGCTCAGGGACAGCCTTCACCGGGGAGCTGTTTTTT; abundance: .; d_gene: TRBD1; j_gene: TRBJ2-2; v_gene: TRBV5-8
CDR3aa: CASSGGQTDTQYF; CDR3nt: TGTGCCAGCAGCGGGGGACAGACAGATACGCAGTATTTT; abundance: once; d_gene: TRBD1; j_gene: TRBJ2-3; v_gene: TRBV7-9
CDR3aa: CASSVVAGGNEQFF; CDR3nt: TGCGCCAGCAGTGTAGTAGCGGGGGGCAATGAGCAGTTCTTC; abundance: .; d_gene: TRBD2; j_gene: TRBJ2-1; v_gene: TRBV5-1
CDR3aa: CAISPTGGNEKLFF; CDR3nt: TGTGCCATCAGCCCGACAGGGGGGAATGAAAAACTGTTTTTT; abundance: few; d_gene: TRBD1; j_gene: TRBJ1-4; v_gene: TRBV10-3
CDR3aa: CASSGTGGLNTEAFF; CDR3nt: TGTGCCAGCAGCGGTACAGGGGGCTTAAACACTGAAGCTTTCTTT; abundance: .; d_gene: TRBD1; j_gene: TRBJ1-1; v_gene: TRBV5-4
CDR3aa: CASSPGDRNTEAFF; CDR3nt: TGTGCCAGCAGCCCTGGGGACAGGAACACTGAAGCTTTCTTT; abundance: few; d_gene: TRBD1; j_gene: TRBJ1-1; v_gene: TRBV9
CDR3aa: CASSITSGGLGSTDTQYF; CDR3nt: TGTGCCAGCAGCATAACTAGCGGGGGGTTAGGAAGCACAGATACGCAGTATTTT; abundance: .; d_gene: TRBD2; j_gene: TRBJ2-3; v_gene: TRBV9
CDR3aa: CASSRTGGTDTQYF; CDR3nt: TGTGCCAGCAGTCGGACAGGGGGCACAGATACGCAGTATTTT; abundance: .; d_gene: TRBD1; j_gene: TRBJ2-3; v_gene: TRBV7-3
CDR3aa: CASSNRQQETQYF; CDR3nt: TGTGCCAGCAGCAACAGACAGCAAGAGACCCAGTACTTC; abundance: .; d_gene: .; j_gene: TRBJ2-5; v_gene: TRBV6-5
CDR3aa: CASSHPSAGAVGETDTQYF; CDR3nt: TGTGCCAGCAGCCACCCGTCAGCGGGCGCGGTAGGGGAAACAGATACGCAGTATTTT; abundance: few; d_gene: .; j_gene: TRBJ2-3; v_gene: TRBV3-1/TRBV3-2
CDR3aa: CASSPLSLTGGSSPLHF; CDR3nt: TGTGCCAGCTCACCACTTTCCCTGACAGGGGGGTCCTCACCCCTCCACTTT; abundance: .; d_gene: TRBD1; j_gene: TRBJ1-6; v_gene: TRBV18
CDR3aa: CASSSEGGGNYNEQFF; CDR3nt: TGCGCCAGCAGCTCCGAGGGCGGGGGGAATTACAATGAGCAGTTCTTC; abundance: .; d_gene: TRBD2; j_gene: TRBJ2-1; v_gene: TRBV5-1
CDR3aa: CASTPSGGNYEQYF; CDR3nt: TGTGCCAGCACCCCGTCGGGGGGGAACTACGAGCAGTACTTC; abundance: .; d_gene: TRBD2; j_gene: TRBJ2-7; v_gene: TRBV7-2
CDR3aa: CASSLEPMGRYGYTF; CDR3nt: TGTGCCAGCAGCTTGGAGCCGATGGGGCGATATGGCTACACCTTC; abundance: few; d_gene: .; j_gene: TRBJ1-2; v_gene: TRBV5-6
CDR3aa: CAWSIRTVNAYNSPLHF; CDR3nt: TGTGCCTGGAGTATACGTACAGTAAACGCCTATAATTCACCCCTCCACTTT; abundance: .; d_gene: .; j_gene: TRBJ1-6; v_gene: TRBV30
CDR3aa: CASSSPLKAFF; CDR3nt: TGTGCCAGCAGCTCACCACTGAAAGCTTTCTTT; abundance: once; d_gene: .; j_gene: TRBJ1-1; v_gene: TRBV7-3
CDR3aa: CASSQRRGIGGYTF; CDR3nt: TGTGCCAGTAGTCAAAGAAGAGGAATTGGCGGCTACACCTTC; abundance: few; d_gene: .; j_gene: TRBJ1-2; v_gene: TRBV19
CDR3aa: CASRDISNEKLFF; CDR3nt: TGTGCCAGTAGGGACATCTCAAATGAAAAACTGTTTTTT; abundance: few; d_gene: .; j_gene: TRBJ1-4; v_gene: TRBV19
CDR3aa: CASSRPDSNYGYTF; CDR3nt: TGTGCCAGCAGTCGCCCCGACAGTAACTATGGCTACACCTTC; abundance: .; d_gene: .; j_gene: TRBJ1-2; v_gene: TRBV28
CDR3aa: CAWRQGLGLTNEKLFF; CDR3nt: TGTGCCTGGAGACAGGGCCTAGGGTTGACTAATGAAAAACTGTTTTTT; abundance: few; d_gene: .; j_gene: TRBJ1-4; v_gene: TRBV30
CDR3aa: CAWRGSLNSPLHF; CDR3nt: TGTGCCTGGAGGGGCAGCCTCAATTCACCCCTCCACTTT; abundance: once; d_gene: .; j_gene: TRBJ1-6; v_gene: TRBV30
CDR3aa: CASSLSAVSGYTF; CDR3nt: TGCGCCAGCAGCTTGTCGGCGGTCTCTGGCTACACCTTC; abundance: .; d_gene: .; j_gene: TRBJ1-2; v_gene: TRBV5-1
CDR3aa: CASSAQESNGYTF; CDR3nt: TGTGCCAGCAGTGCGCAGGAATCAAATGGCTACACCTTC; abundance: .; d_gene: .; j_gene: TRBJ1-2; v_gene: TRBV6-6
CDR3aa: CASSGQGDTDTQYF; CDR3nt: TGCGCCAGCAGCGGGCAGGGGGACACAGATACGCAGTATTTT; abundance: .; d_gene: TRBD1; j_gene: TRBJ2-3; v_gene: TRBV5-1
CDR3aa: CASSFGQGGPYNEQFF; CDR3nt: TGTGCCAGCAGCTTTGGACAGGGGGGGCCCTACAATGAGCAGTTCTTC; abundance: .; d_gene: TRBD1; j_gene: TRBJ2-1; v_gene: TRBV7-6
CDR3aa: CASRQGARETQYF; CDR3nt: TGTGCCAGCAGACAGGGGGCGCGTGAGACCCAGTACTTC; abundance: .; d_gene: TRBD1; j_gene: TRBJ2-5; v_gene: TRBV6-5
CDR3aa: CASSQPNFDALSRFNQPQHF; CDR3nt: TGCGCCAGCAGCCAACCTAATTTTGATGCCCTAAGCCGGTTCAATCAGCCCCAGCATTTT; abundance: once; d_gene: .; j_gene: TRBJ1-5; v_gene: TRBV4-1
CDR3aa: CATSPASGFTDTQYF; CDR3nt: TGTGCCACCAGTCCTGCATCAGGTTTCACAGATACGCAGTATTTT; abundance: once; d_gene: .; j_gene: TRBJ2-3; v_gene: TRBV24-1
CDR3aa: CASSQVAGYASTDTQYF; CDR3nt: TGCGCCAGCAGCCAAGTGGCGGGCTATGCTAGCACAGATACGCAGTATTTT; abundance: .; d_gene: .; j_gene: TRBJ2-3; v_gene: TRBV4-3
CDR3aa: CASSQDRVSREQYF; CDR3nt: TGTGCCAGCAGCCAAGATCGTGTATCTAGGGAGCAGTACTTC; abundance: .; d_gene: .; j_gene: TRBJ2-7; v_gene: TRBV3-1/TRBV3-2
CDR3aa: CASSLDSIGYTF; CDR3nt: TGTGCCAGCAGCTTAGACAGCATTGGCTACACCTTC; abundance: .; d_gene: .; j_gene: TRBJ1-2; v_gene: TRBV7-9
CDR3aa: CASSLGPGGSGNTIYF; CDR3nt: TGTGCCAGCAGCTTAGGCCCAGGGGGCTCGGGAAACACCATATATTTT; abundance: .; d_gene: TRBD1; j_gene: TRBJ1-3; v_gene: TRBV7-8
CDR3aa: CASHPSGGPYNEQFF; CDR3nt: TGTGCCAGCCACCCTAGCGGGGGTCCCTACAATGAGCAGTTCTTC; abundance: .; d_gene: TRBD2; j_gene: TRBJ2-1; v_gene: TRBV7-3
CDR3aa: CASSVGAGFGANVLTF; CDR3nt: TGTGCCAGCAGCGTAGGAGCGGGGTTTGGGGCCAACGTCCTGACTTTC; abundance: .; d_gene: TRBD2; j_gene: TRBJ2-6; v_gene: TRBV9
CDR3aa: CASTPQRTGSMNTEAFF; CDR3nt: TGCGCCAGCACCCCTCAGAGGACAGGCTCTATGAACACTGAAGCTTTCTTT; abundance: once; d_gene: TRBD1; j_gene: TRBJ1-1; v_gene: TRBV5-1
CDR3aa: CASSGWTAKNIQYF; CDR3nt: TGTGCCAGCAGTGGCTGGACTGCCAAAAACATTCAGTACTTC; abundance: .; d_gene: .; j_gene: TRBJ2-4; v_gene: TRBV2
CDR3aa: CASSPGQGASAGNTIYF; CDR3nt: TGTGCCAGCAGCCCTGGACAGGGGGCTTCGGCTGGAAACACCATATATTTT; abundance: few; d_gene: TRBD1; j_gene: TRBJ1-3; v_gene: TRBV5-4
CDR3aa: CSVEIAGQGMYNEQFF; CDR3nt: TGCAGCGTTGAGATCGCGGGACAGGGAATGTACAATGAGCAGTTCTTC; abundance: .; d_gene: TRBD1; j_gene: TRBJ2-1; v_gene: TRBV29-1
CDR3aa: CASPPPGLASNEQFF; CDR3nt: TGTGCCAGCCCCCCGCCGGGACTAGCAAGCAATGAGCAGTTCTTC; abundance: .; d_gene: TRBD2; j_gene: TRBJ2-1; v_gene: TRBV18
CDR3aa: CAWRYFGTDNSPLHF; CDR3nt: TGTGCCTGGAGGTATTTTGGGACAGATAATTCACCCCTCCACTTT; abundance: once; d_gene: TRBD1; j_gene: TRBJ1-6; v_gene: TRBV30
CDR3aa: CASSIAGATGELFF; CDR3nt: TGTGCCAGTAGTATAGCAGGGGCGACCGGGGAGCTGTTTTTT; abundance: .; d_gene: .; j_gene: TRBJ2-2; v_gene: TRBV19
CDR3aa: CASSWAPANYGYTF; CDR3nt: TGTGCCAGCAGCTGGGCTCCGGCTAACTATGGCTACACCTTC; abundance: few; d_gene: .; j_gene: TRBJ1-2; v_gene: TRBV5-8